The next 8 T cell receptor beta chains were all read from a single sample in a study of blood T cell repertoires in COVID-19. TCRdb's table, derived via immunoSEQ multiplex PCR, lists solely in-frame clones and lacks some. The sample gives a few hundred thousand clones, 85% to 90% of which show up once; about 15% is in the top ten. The sample was PBMCs or T cells enriched from blood (not recorded which). All receptors come from a man aged 30 to 39 who had been exposed to COVID-19.

The rearrangement joins TRBV13 to TRBJ1-3, with TRBD1 identical over 8 bases. Germline V gene data show CDR1 as PRHDT and CDR2 as FYEKMQ (reference sequence). J lost 6 bases, V lost 5 bases, and 12 bases had no gene match. The CDR3 has 16 amino acids. CDR3 in amino acids: CASSTWTGKAENTIYF. CDR3 bases: TGTGCCAGCAGCACCTGGACAGGGAAGGCAGAAAACACCATATATTTT.

This chain joins TRBV19 and TRBJ1-2; D possibly corresponds to TRBD1 (6 bases). This CDR3 has 13 amino acids. V lost 2 bases, J lost 4 bases, and 8 bases lay in between. Germline CDR1 is LNHDA and CDR2 is SQIVND (reference sequence). The CDR3, as DNA: TGTGCCAGTAGTATAAGGGGGACCTATGGCTACACCTTC. Its protein is CASSIRGTYGYTF.

V is TRBV4-1 and J is TRBJ2-1, with D perhaps matching TRBD1 (6 bases). The CDR3 runs 15 residues. V shed 6 bases and J shed 4 bases, with 16 bases lying between them. The germline CDR1 and CDR2 sequences are MGHRA and YSYEKL. CDR3 residues: CASRTLGAGYNEQFF. CDR3 coding DNA: TGCGCCAGCAGAACCCTGGGGGCCGGGTACAATGAGCAGTTCTTC.

This clone appeared once. The CDR3 coding sequence is TGTGCCAGCCAGTTCTCCTATAATTCACCCCTCCACTTT. Protein product: CASQFSYNSPLHF. The chain links TRBV6-5 to TRBJ1-6; D is unclear. V was pared by 8 bases and J by 0 bases, with 5 bases between. Germline V gene data show CDR1 as MNHEY and CDR2 as SVGAGI. The CDR3 is 13 amino acids.

The rearrangement links TRBV12-3 or TRBV12-4 to TRBJ1-2; 8 nucleotides align to TRBD1. After removal of 3 bases from V and 7 bases from J, the junction contained 4 bases not matched to a gene. This CDR3 spans 13 amino acids. The CDR3 coding sequence is TGTGCCAGCAGTTTTCAGGGGGCAGGTGGCTACACCTTC. This gives the protein CASSFQGAGGYTF.

This clone was found once. The rearrangement links TRBV6-5 to TRBJ2-5, with 10 bases that match TRBD1. CDR1 and CDR2 (germline): MNHEY, SVGAGI. J lost 7 bases, V lost 7 bases, and 12 bases had no gene match. CDR3 length: 15 amino acids. CDR3 coding DNA: TGTGCCAGCAATAACCTAAGGGACAGGGGTCCGACCCAGTACTTC. It codes for CASNNLRDRGPTQYF.

The chain combines TRBV10-3 with TRBJ2-3, with TRBD1 matching 7 bases. Germline V gives CDR1 ENHRY, CDR2 SYGVKD. The junction had 4 bases not matched to a gene; V was cut back by 3 bases and J by 1 base. The CDR3 spans 15 residues. CDR3 region: CAISDAGGGTDTQYF. In nucleotides, the CDR3 is TGTGCCATCAGTGATGCAGGGGGTGGCACAGATACGCAGTATTTT.

The gene calls are TRBV5-1 and TRBJ1-2; 7 bases fit TRBD1. Trimming took 6 bases from V and 7 from J; bases not matched to a gene: 9. Germline values: CDR1 SGHRS, CDR2 YFSETQ. CDR3 size: 13 residues. The DNA of the CDR3 is TGCGCCAGCACCCAAGACAGGGCGGGTGGCTACACCTTC. This encodes CASTQDRAGGYTF.